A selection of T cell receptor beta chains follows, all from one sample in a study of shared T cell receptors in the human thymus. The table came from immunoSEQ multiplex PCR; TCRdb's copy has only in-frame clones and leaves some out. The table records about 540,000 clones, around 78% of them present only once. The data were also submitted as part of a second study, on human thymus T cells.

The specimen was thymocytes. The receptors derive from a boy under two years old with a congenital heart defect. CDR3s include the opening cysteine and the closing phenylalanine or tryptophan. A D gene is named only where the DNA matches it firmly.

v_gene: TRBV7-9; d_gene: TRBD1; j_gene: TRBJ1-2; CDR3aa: CASSVRQGYGYTF
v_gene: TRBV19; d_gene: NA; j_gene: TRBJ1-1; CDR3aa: CASTPDSDYSIVNTEAFF
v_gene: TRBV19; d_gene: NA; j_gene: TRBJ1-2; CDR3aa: CAIRTANYGYTF
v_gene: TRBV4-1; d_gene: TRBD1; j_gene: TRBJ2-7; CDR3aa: CASSPGQGILTGSYEQYF
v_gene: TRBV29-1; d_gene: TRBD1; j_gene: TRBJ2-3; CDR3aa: CSVTPGQGPYYSTDTQYF
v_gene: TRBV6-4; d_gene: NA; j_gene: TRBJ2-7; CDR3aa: CASSHQDRSSYEQYF
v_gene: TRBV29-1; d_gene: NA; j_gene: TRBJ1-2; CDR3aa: CSVPKPRASGYTF
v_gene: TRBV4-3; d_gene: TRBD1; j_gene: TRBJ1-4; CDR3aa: CASSQDGQGVSGEKLFF
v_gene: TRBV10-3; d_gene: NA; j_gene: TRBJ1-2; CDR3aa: CAINYSTYGYTF
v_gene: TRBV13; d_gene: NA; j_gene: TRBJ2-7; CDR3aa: CASSLRRPKGSYEQYF
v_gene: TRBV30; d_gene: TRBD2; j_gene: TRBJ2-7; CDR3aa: CAWSLELAGLNEQYF
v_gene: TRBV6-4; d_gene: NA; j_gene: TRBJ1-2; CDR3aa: CASSDGRNYGYTF
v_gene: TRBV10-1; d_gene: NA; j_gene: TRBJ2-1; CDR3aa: CASSDLEEQFF
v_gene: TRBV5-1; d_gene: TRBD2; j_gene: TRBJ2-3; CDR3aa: CASSQTSGSADTQYF
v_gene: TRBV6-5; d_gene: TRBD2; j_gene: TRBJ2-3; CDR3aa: CASSPGTSFTDTQYF
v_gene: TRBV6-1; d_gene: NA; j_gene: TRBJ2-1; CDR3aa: CASRGTFLEQFF
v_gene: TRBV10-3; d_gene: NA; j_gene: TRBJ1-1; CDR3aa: CAISEVFGHPNTEAFF
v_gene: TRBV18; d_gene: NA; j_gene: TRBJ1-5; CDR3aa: CASSPRPLRGNQPQHF
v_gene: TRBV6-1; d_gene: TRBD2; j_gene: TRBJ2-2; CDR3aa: CASSEAEGGLAGGPGTGELFF
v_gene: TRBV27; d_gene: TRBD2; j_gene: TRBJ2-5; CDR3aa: CASSPRLGGGQETQYF
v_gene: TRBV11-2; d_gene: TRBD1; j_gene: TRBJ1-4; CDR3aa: CASSLDRGQFEKLFF
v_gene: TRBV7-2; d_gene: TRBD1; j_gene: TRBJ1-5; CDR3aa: CASSPIPDRGYGQPQHF
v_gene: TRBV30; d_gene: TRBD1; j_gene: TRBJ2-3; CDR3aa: CAWSVRTGTGTDTQYF
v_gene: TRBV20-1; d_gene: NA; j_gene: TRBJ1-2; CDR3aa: CSASQRGYTF
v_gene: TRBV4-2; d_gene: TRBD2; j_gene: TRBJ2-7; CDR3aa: CASSQTSESSYEQYF
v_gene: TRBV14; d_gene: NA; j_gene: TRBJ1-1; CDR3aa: CASSPHGQRDTEAFF
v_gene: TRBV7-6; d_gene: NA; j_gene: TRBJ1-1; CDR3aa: CASSPTFGRGCIMNTEAFF
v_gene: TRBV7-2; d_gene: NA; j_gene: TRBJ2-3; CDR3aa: CASSLSGTSTDTQYF
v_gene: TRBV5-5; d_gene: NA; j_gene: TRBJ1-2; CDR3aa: CASSPNSKDNYGYTF
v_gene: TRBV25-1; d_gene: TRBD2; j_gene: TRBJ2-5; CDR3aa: CASSDMSSGTQETQYF